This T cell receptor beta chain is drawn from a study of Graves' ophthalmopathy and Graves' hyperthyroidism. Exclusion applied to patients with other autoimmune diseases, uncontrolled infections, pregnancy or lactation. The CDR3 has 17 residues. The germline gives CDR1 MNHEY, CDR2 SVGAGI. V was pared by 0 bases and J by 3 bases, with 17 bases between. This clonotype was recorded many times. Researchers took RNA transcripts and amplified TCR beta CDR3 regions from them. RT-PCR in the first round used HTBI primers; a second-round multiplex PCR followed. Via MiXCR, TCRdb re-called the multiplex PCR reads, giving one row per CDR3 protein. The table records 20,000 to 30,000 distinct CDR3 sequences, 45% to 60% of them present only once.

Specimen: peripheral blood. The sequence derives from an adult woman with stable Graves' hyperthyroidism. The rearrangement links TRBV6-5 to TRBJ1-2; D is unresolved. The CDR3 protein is CASSYSLRASYYYGYTF. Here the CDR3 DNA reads TGTGCCAGCAGTTACTCCCTTCGGGCCTCTTACTACTATGGCTACACCTTC.